This TCR beta chain was retrieved from a study of spatial heterogeneity in lung cancer. Looking at the study overall: Each distinct TCR and UMI combination averaged more than ten appearances in raw reads.

Between the trimmed V and J ends, which lost 0 bases and 6 bases, there was a span of 8 bases. The germline CDR1 and CDR2 sequences are LGHDT and YNNKEL (reference sequence). The CDR3 has 13 residues. Unique molecular identifiers tagged every individual TCR cDNA molecule. TCRdb recomputed calls from the 5' RACE reads with MiXCR, one row per CDR3 protein. The sample holds 82,000 or so distinct CDR3 sequences, over 9.5% seen once. This clonotype was counted ten times or more. The time point was: sample taken at primary tumor resection. The study sequenced unsorted whole RNA from tumor, nontumor lung or frozen PBMC. Around 70 TRACERx patients with early, untreated non-small cell lung cancer donated samples.

Sequenced here: PBMCs, sampled at surgery. This chain uses TRBV3-1 with TRBJ1-2; D unresolved. This clonotype originated in a male donor with early-stage non-small cell lung cancer. Written as DNA, the CDR3 is TGTGCCAGCAGCCAAGAAAGCAGCCATGGCTACACCTTC. Translated: CASSQESSHGYTF.